This T cell receptor (beta chain) was documented in a study of Tregs in tolerant kidney transplant recipients. The nonmyeloablative bone marrow transplants came from related graft donors, with transient mixed chimerism. CDR1 SGHVS and CDR2 FQNEAQ come from the germline V gene. The CDR3 runs to 14 residues. The V gene end was trimmed by 6 bases and the J gene end by 3 bases; junction bases not matched to a gene: 6. On this clone: Antigen unknown.

The repertoire was sequenced with immunoSEQ multiplex PCR; TCRdb's copy has only in-frame clones and lacks some. The repertoire holds tens of thousands of clones, with 90% to 95% as singletons. Study-level points and caveats: The small number of patients limits these findings pending further validation.

The sample consisted of CD4+ T cells from blood (PBMCs), taken 12 months after the transplant. V and J are TRBV7-8 and TRBJ2-7, with 9 bases matching TRBD1. The origin of this receptor is a human patient who received a combined kidney and bone marrow transplant. Some T cells here may be from the graft donor. The CDR3 loop is CASSRGTGNYEQYF. The CDR3 bases are TGTGCCAGCAGTAGGGGGACAGGGAACTACGAGCAGTACTTC.